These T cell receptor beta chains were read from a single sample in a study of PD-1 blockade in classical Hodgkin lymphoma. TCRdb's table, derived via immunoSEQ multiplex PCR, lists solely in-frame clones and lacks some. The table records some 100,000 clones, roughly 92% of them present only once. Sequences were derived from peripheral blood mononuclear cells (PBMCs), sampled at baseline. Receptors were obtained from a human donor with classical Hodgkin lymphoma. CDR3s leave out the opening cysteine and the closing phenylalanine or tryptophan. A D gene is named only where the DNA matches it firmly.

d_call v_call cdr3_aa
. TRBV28 ASRPDEAEAF
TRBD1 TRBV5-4 ASSSGDRGITDTQY
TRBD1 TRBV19 ASNGTQGGECNQPQH
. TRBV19 ASSILVFSHYEQY
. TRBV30 AWSTGRSTEAF
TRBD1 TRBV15 ATSRDGTGGRRTEAF
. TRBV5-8 ASSLMTSSYEQY
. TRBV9 ASSVQGGGYGYT
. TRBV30 AWKGAGRAGELF
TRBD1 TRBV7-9 ASSRRQGLRNEQF
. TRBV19 ASSMERTDTQY
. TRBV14 ASSPSFDTQY
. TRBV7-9 ASSLAFGGALYEQY
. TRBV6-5 ASTRGQGGEQY
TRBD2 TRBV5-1 ASSPGTSALAYNEQF
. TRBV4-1 ASSQVPRTEVNYGYT
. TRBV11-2 ASSLRLSGEGSNEQF
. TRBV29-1 SVVSYAYEQY
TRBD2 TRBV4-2 ASSPDTSGRYQETQY
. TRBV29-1 SVTTGPIAKNIQY
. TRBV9 ASSVVRSPRPSGANVLT
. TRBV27 ASSPFSPYNEQF
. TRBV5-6 ASSLGGARDTQY
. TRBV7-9 ASSLASGVGEQY
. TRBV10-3 AIGTASTDTQY
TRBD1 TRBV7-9 ASGQGGINYGYT
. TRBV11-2 ASSFGQTLQETQY
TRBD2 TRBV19 ASSPGLASYEQY
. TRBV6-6 ASRSPWDWDQPQH
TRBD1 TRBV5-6 ASSSTGTNEKLF
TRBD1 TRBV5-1 ASSLEGQGYGYT
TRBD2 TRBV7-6 ASSLEAGGSTDTQY
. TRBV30 AWSIVGEKLF
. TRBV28 ASSSLQRDKAKNIQY
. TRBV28 ASSLSRTELYTDTQY
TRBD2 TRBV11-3 ASSQGLAVTYEQY
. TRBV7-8 ASSLSLTTGEQY
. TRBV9 ASSVDGRGPDTQY
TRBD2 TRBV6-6 ATSVAGYGDTQY
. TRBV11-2 ASSPRPGSGETQY
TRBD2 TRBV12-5 ASGRTSGSYNEQF
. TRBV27 ASSWLGGDTEAF
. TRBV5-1 ASSLVGGSGNTIY
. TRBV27 ASSLSGNGNTIY
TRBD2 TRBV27 ASSLRTSGRGVAKNIQY
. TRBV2 ASRRQAEAF
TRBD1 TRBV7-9 ASSSGTGGAYEQY
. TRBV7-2 ASSPAAGALPETQY
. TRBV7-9 ASSLGGGIVIEQF
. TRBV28 ASSSPRAVSSPLH
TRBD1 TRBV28 ASSITGGADEQY
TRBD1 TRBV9 ASSEGRQGARGYT
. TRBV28 ASRFPSDSGANVLT